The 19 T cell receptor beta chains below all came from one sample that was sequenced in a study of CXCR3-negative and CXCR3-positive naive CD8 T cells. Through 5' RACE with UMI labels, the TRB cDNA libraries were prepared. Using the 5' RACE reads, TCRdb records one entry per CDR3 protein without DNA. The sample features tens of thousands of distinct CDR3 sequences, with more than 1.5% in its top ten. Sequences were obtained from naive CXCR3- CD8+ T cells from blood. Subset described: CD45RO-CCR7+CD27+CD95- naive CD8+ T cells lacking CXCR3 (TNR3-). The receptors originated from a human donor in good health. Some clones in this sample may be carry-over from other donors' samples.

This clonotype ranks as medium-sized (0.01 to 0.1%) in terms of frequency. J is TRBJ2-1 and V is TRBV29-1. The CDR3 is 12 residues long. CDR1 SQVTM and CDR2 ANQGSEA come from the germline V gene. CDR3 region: CSVTGAHNEQFF.

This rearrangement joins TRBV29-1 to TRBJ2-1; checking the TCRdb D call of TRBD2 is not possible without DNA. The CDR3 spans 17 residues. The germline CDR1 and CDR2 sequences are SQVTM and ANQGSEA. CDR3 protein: CSVEDSRTSGRHNEQFF.

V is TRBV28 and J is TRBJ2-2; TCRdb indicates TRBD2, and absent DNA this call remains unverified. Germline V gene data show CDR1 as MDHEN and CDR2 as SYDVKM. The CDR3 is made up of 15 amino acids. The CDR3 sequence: CASSFLAVNTGELFF. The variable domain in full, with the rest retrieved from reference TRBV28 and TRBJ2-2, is DVKVTQSSRYLVKRTGEKVFLECVQDMDHENMFWYRQDPGLGLRLIYFSYDVKMKEKGDIPEGYSVSREKKERFSLILESASTNQTSMYLCASSFLAVNTGELFFGEGSRLTVL.

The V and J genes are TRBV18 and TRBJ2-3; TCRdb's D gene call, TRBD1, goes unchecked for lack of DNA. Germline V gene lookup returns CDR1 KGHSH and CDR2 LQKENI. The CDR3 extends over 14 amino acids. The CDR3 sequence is CASSPRTGTDTQYF.

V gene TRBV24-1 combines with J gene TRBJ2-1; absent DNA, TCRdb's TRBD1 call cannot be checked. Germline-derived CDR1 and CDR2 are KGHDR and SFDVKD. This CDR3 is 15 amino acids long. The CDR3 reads CATSPGQSSYNEQFF.

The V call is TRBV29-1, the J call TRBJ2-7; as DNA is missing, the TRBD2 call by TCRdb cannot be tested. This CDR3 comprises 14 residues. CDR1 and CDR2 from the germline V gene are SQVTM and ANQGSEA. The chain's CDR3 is CSVETSGSSYEQYF.

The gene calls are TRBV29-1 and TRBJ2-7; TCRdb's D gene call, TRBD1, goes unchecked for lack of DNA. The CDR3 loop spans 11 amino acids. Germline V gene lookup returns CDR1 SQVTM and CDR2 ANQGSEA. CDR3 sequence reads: CSVRTGYEQYF.

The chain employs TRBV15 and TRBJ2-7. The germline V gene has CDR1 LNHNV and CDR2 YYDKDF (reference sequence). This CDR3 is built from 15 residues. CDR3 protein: CATSREGQGPYEQYF.

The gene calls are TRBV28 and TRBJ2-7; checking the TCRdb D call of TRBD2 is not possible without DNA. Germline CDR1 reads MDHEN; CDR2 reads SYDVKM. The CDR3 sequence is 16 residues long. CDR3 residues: CASSFFGSGSGYEQYF.

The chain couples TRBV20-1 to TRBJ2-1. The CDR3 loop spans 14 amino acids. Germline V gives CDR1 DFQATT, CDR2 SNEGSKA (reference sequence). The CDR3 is CSARVIPRSNEQFF.

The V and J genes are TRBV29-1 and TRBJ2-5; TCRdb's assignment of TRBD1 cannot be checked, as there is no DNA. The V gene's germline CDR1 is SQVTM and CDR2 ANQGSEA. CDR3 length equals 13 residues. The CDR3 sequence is CSVEIPPVETQYF.

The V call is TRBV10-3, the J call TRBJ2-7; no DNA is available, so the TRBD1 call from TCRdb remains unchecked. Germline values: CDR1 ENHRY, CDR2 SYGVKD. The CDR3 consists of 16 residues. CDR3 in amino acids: CAISDADRKVSYEQYF.

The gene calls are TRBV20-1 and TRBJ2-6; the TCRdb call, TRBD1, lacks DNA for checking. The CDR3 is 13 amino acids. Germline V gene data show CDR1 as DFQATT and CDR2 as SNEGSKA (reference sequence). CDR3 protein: CPGDDSGANVLTF.

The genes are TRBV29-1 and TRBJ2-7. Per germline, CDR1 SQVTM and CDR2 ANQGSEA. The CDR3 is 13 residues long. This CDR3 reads CSVVTADPYEQYF.

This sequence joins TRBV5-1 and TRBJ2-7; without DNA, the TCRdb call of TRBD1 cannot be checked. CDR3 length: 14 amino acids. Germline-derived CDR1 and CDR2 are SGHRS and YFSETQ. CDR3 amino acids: CASSFGTGLYEQYF.

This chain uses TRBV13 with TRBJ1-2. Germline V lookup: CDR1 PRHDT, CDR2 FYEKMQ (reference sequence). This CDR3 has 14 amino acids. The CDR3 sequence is CASSLLDPSSGYTF. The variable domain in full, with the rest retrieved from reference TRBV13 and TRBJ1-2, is AAGVIQSPRHLIKEKRETATLKCYPIPRHDTVYWYQQGPGQDPQFLISFYEKMQSDKGSIPDRFSAQQFSDYHSELNMSSLELGDSALYFCASSLLDPSSGYTFGSGTRLTVV.

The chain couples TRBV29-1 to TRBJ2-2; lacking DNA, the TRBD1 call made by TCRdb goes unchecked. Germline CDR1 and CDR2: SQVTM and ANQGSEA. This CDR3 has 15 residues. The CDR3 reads CSVNAGTGDTGELFF.

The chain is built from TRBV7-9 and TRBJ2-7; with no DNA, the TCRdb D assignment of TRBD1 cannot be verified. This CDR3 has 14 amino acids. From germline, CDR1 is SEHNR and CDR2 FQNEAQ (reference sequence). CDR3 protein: CASSFTEGADEQYF.

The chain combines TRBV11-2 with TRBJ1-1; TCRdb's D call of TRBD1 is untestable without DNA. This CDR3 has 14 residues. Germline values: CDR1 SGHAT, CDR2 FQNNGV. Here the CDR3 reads CASSSRGEATEAFF. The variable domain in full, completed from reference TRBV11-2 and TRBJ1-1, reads EAGVAQSPRYKIIEKRQSVAFWCNPISGHATLYWYQQILGQGPKLLIQFQNNGVVDDSQLPKDRFSAERLKGVDSTLKIQPAKLEDSAVYLCASSSRGEATEAFFGQGTRLTVV.